This record looks at one T cell receptor beta chain sequence and its context. One end of the junction varies from germline; a read error may be responsible. This sample is part of a study of blood T cell repertoires in COVID-19. Study-wide background: Spain, Italy and the United States supplied samples that represented acute and convalescent COVID-19. PBMCs, B-cell-depleted T cells, or T cells were the source of the cDNA or gDNA that made up the material.

Under the authors' procedure: Estimation of nucleated cell counts relied on the amplification of reference gene primers. Using immunoSEQ multiplex PCR, the repertoire was profiled, and TCRdb retains in-frame clones only, with some absent. That table gives V, J and clone size, and the DNA gave D and trimming. The sample has tens of thousands of clones; roughly 88% are singletons. CDR1 is SGHAT and CDR2 is FQNNGV in the germline V gene. The CDR3 has 15 amino acids. The V gene is TRBV11-2, the J gene TRBJ2-7; TRBD1 agrees at 7 bases. Sequenced material: peripheral blood. This sequence originates from a man in his fifties or sixties with active or convalescent COVID-19. CDR3 in amino acids: CASSLGQAYLLGCDF. The CDR3 DNA sequence: TGTGCCAGCAGCCTCGGACAGGCCTACCTCCTTGGTTGTGACTTC.